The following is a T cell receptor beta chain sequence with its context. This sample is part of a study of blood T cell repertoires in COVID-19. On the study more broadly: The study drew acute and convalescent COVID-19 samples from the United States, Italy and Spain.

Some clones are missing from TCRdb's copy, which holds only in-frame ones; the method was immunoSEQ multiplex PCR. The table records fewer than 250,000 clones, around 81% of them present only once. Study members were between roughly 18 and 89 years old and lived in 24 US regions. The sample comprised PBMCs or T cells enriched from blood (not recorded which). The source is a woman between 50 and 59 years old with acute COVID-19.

CDR3 DNA: TGCGCCAGCAGCTTGGCCAACACGGGTAGCTCCTACGAGCAGTACTTC. It is translated as CASSLANTGSSYEQYF. This rearrangement joins TRBV5-1 to TRBJ2-7; D remains ambiguous. Germline loops: CDR1 SGHRS, CDR2 YFSETQ. CDR3 length equals 16 residues. Trimming took 0 bases from V and 0 from J, leaving 13 bases between them.